This T cell receptor beta chain was captured by sequencing in a study of blood T cell repertoires in COVID-19. Study information: The study drew acute and convalescent COVID-19 samples from the United States, Italy and Spain. The cDNA or gDNA used as material had been derived from T cells, B-cell-depleted T cells, or PBMCs.

The CDR3 is made up of 14 amino acids. While infection was still active, Seattle patients were enrolled and then followed longitudinally. Generated by immunoSEQ multiplex PCR, the TCRdb table keeps only in-frame clones and is missing some. The repertoire includes about 160,000 clones, approximately 85% of them detected once, and less than 8% sits in the top ten. J is TRBJ1-1 and V is TRBV1. TRBV1 is marked as a pseudogene. The source material was peripheral blood. The TCR originated in a man older than 75 with COVID-19, enrolled during active disease. The CDR3 protein is CTSPRAGTNTEAFF. The CDR3 bases are TGCACCAGCCCCCGGGCGGGGACGAACACTGAAGCTTTCTTT.